The 18 T cell receptor beta chains reported below all come from one sample, sequenced in a study of cytomegalovirus exposure and HLA in healthy donors. The PCR was carried out with 60 Vbeta primers and 13 Jbeta primers. Assay used: immunoSEQ multiplex PCR; TCRdb lists only in-frame clones, some missing. The repertoire holds 100,000 to 150,000 clones, with approximately 81% as singletons. The sequenced sample consisted of PBMCs. The receptor set was obtained from a man aged 18 to 29 in good health and CMV-seropositive.

This chain links TRBV4-1 with TRBJ1-5; D gene unclear. The V end was cut by 0 bases, the J end by 5 bases, with 11 bases between. CDR3 length: 15 residues. Germline V gene data show CDR1 as MGHRA and CDR2 as YSYEKL. Here the CDR3 DNA reads TGCGCCAGCAGCCAAGATTTAAGAGGTCATCAGCCCCAGCATTTT. The encoded protein is CASSQDLRGHQPQHF.

The chain employs TRBV7-2 and TRBJ2-5; the D gene is possibly TRBD2 (6 bases). Trimming stripped 7 bases from V and 5 bases from J, with 23 bases between. Germline V gene data show CDR1 as SGHTA and CDR2 as FQGNSA. The CDR3 runs 16 residues. The CDR3 DNA is TGTGCCAGCACCCTTAGCGGCGACGTAGGTGTGGAGACCCAGTACTTC. It specifies CASTLSGDVGVETQYF. Variable domain in full (rest from reference TRBV7-2 and TRBJ2-5): GAGVSQSPSNKVTEKGKDVELRCDPISGHTALYWYRQSLGQGLEFLIYFQGNSAPDKSGLPSDRFSAERTGGSVSTLTIQRTQQEDSAVYLCASTLSGDVGVETQYFGPGTRLLVL.

The count of this clone is one. The V gene is TRBV29-1, the J gene TRBJ2-4, with no clear D. This CDR3 is built from 12 residues. Germline CDR1 is SQVTM and CDR2 is ANQGSEA. V was trimmed by 6 bases and J by 6 bases, leaving 12 bases between them. The CDR3 sequence is CSVLEPANIQYF. The CDR3 DNA is TGCAGCGTACTTGAACCCGCAAACATTCAGTACTTC.

The V gene is TRBV6-4, the J gene TRBJ2-7; D gene uncertain. The germline gives CDR1 MRHNA, CDR2 SNTAGT. Between the trimmed V and J ends, which lost 3 bases and 2 bases, there was a span of 5 bases. The CDR3 length is 12 residues. The CDR3, as DNA: TGTGCCAGCAGTGAAGACACCTACGAGCAGTACTTC. The encoded protein is CASSEDTYEQYF.

The table lists this clone with a few counts. The chain is built from TRBV4-1 and TRBJ2-1, with 7 positions matching TRBD2. The CDR3 has 16 residues. J lost 0 bases, V lost 4 bases, and 6 bases had no gene match. Germline values: CDR1 MGHRA, CDR2 YSYEKL. The CDR3 region is CASSLGRTSSYNEQFF. The DNA of the CDR3 is TGCGCCAGCAGCCTAGGTAGGACTAGCTCCTACAATGAGCAGTTCTTC.

V is TRBV11-3 and J is TRBJ2-5; 7 bases align to TRBD2. This CDR3 has 13 amino acids. Trimming removed 5 bases from V and 7 bases from J; junction bases left unmatched: 7. The germline gives CDR1 SGHNT, CDR2 YENEEA. This CDR3 reads CASSTVTGGTQYF. The CDR3 DNA follows: TGTGCCAGCAGCACCGTAACGGGAGGGACCCAGTACTTC.

This rearrangement joins TRBV4-1 to TRBJ1-2, with 7 bases lining up with TRBD1. The germline V gene has CDR1 MGHRA and CDR2 YSYEKL. With 1 base clipped from V and 7 bases from J, the junction kept 6 bases outside the gene matches. The length of the CDR3 is 14 residues. The CDR3 loop is CASSQVGGRVGYTF. For the CDR3, the DNA is TGCGCCAGCAGCCAAGTAGGGGGCAGGGTTGGCTACACCTTC.

The V gene is TRBV6-1, the J gene TRBJ1-4; D gene uncertain. The V end was cut by 11 bases, the J end by 0 bases, with 13 bases between. The CDR3 loop spans 14 amino acids. The V gene's germline CDR1 is MNHNS and CDR2 SASEGT. The CDR3, as DNA: TGTGCCGTACCCTCCGGAGCAACTAATGAAAAACTGTTTTTT. It translates to CAVPSGATNEKLFF.

The rearrangement uses TRBV7-2 and TRBJ1-2; perhaps TRBD1 as D (6 bases). V lost 2 bases, J lost 5 bases, and 15 bases lay in between. The CDR3 is made up of 15 amino acids. Germline V gene lookup returns CDR1 SGHTA and CDR2 FQGNSA. This CDR3 reads CASSLTTGNLYGYTF. As DNA, the CDR3 is TGTGCCAGCAGCTTAACAACAGGGAACCTGTATGGCTACACCTTC.

Turning to this clone: The junction and the germline gene differ at one end; a read error may be behind it. This chain links TRBV7-9 with TRBJ2-2, with 10 bases identical to TRBD2. Germline CDR1 and CDR2: SEHNR and FQNEAQ (reference sequence). CDR3 length: 15 residues. CDR3 coding DNA: TGTTCCAGCAGCTTAGTAGGACTAGCGGACCCCACGCTGTTTTTT. It yields the protein CSSSLVGLADPTLFF.

As concerns this clone: Other DNA sequences from this sample encode an identical CDR3 as well. The chain recombines TRBV6-1 with TRBJ2-7, with D unclear. Germline V gives CDR1 MNHNS, CDR2 SASEGT. V lost 2 bases and J 3 bases, leaving 5 bases between the germline ends. This CDR3 contains 12 residues. The CDR3 here is CASSESIYEQYF. The DNA for the CDR3 is TGTGCCAGCAGTGAATCCATCTACGAGCAGTACTTC.

The V and J genes are TRBV9 and TRBJ1-1; weak D call: TRBD1 (5 bases). This CDR3 is 15 amino acids long. V lost 4 bases, J lost 8 bases, and 21 bases lay in between. Germline V gives CDR1 SGDLS, CDR2 YYNGEE. The CDR3 region has the DNA TGTGCCAGCAGCCCTACCGGTCTTTTGGGGGGGGAAGCTTTCTTT. Protein: CASSPTGLLGGEAFF.

This chain joins TRBV11-2 and TRBJ2-2, with TRBD1 identical over 8 bases. Germline V gene data show CDR1 as SGHAT and CDR2 as FQNNGV. The ends lost 7 bases at V and 6 bases at J; junction bases unmatched: 7. The CDR3 consists of 14 residues. The CDR3 is CASTADRVAGELFF. In DNA, the CDR3 is TGTGCCAGCACCGCGGACAGGGTTGCCGGGGAGCTGTTTTTT.

The chain is built from TRBV7-9 and TRBJ2-7, with TRBD1 matching 7 bases. Trimming removed 3 bases from V and 2 bases from J; junction bases left unmatched: 1. The CDR3 sequence is 13 residues long. CDR1 is SEHNR, CDR2 FQNEAQ, per germline (reference sequence). Here the CDR3 DNA reads TGTGCCAGCAGCTTCCAGGGGGCCTACGAGCAGTACTTC. This encodes CASSFQGAYEQYF.

This rearrangement joins TRBV28 to TRBJ1-2; the match to TRBD1 covers 8 bases. The V and J ends lost 6 bases and 6 bases, in that order; junction bases with no gene match: 15. There are 16 residues in the CDR3. Germline V CDR1 and CDR2: MDHEN, SYDVKM. The CDR3 is CASSPPSGGDVNGYTF. The CDR3 DNA sequence: TGTGCCAGCAGCCCGCCTTCAGGGGGCGACGTAAATGGCTACACCTTC.

The chain uses TRBV19 and TRBJ1-5, with D possibly matching TRBD1 (6 bases). In germline, CDR1 is LNHDA, CDR2 SQIVND (reference sequence). Trimming removed 4 bases from V and 3 bases from J, with 13 bases in between. The CDR3 is 15 residues long. The CDR3 DNA sequence: TGTGCCAGTAGTACTCCGGACAGCTACAATCAGCCCCAGCATTTT. Its translation is CASSTPDSYNQPQHF. The whole variable domain, remainder taken from reference TRBV19 and TRBJ1-5, is DGGITQSPKYLFRKEGQNVTLSCEQNLNHDAMYWYRQDPGQGLRLIYYSQIVNDFQKGDIAEGYSVSREKKESFPLTVTSAQKNPTAFYLCASSTPDSYNQPQHFGDGTRLSIL.

The chain combines TRBV2 with TRBJ2-3; D is unclear. Trimming pared 9 bases from V and 1 base from J, leaving 14 bases between. The CDR3 extends over 14 amino acids. Per the germline V gene, CDR1 is SNHLY and CDR2 is FYNNEI. CDR3 region: CARNQPGRTDTQYF. CDR3 DNA sequence: TGTGCCAGAAACCAACCGGGTCGCACAGATACGCAGTATTTT.

Worth noting for this clone: One junction end does not reproduce the germline sequence, and a read error may be involved. This sequence joins TRBV7-9 and TRBJ1-2; D gene unclear. The length of the CDR3 is 14 residues. Germline CDR1 SEHNR, CDR2 FQNEAQ (reference sequence). The CDR3: CSSSFERANYGYTF. The CDR3 region has the DNA TGTTCCAGCAGCTTTGAACGAGCTAACTATGGCTACACCTTC.